A single T cell receptor (beta chain) is shown here with its context. Its specificity is not known. The data were produced by immunoSEQ multiplex PCR, yet TCRdb's version contains in-frame clones alone and is incomplete. The sample holds more than 95,000 clones, over 75% seen once. The data are from a study of T cell responses to AZD1222 COVID-19 vaccine. Study results and limitations: Repertoire sampling was restricted to post-peak T cell response timepoints. Nearly half of spike-specific TCRs reportedly target variant regions that are unmutated in the B.1.351 and B.1.1.7 variants. The sample set comprised mostly white British donors with more females, and clonal diversity was possibly underestimated. At study baseline, merely a handful of AZD1222 recipients were seropositive.

V dropped 5 bases and J dropped 0 bases, with 5 bases sitting between them. CDR3 length: 12 residues. From germline, CDR1 is SGHTA and CDR2 FQGNSA. The gene calls are TRBV7-2 and TRBJ2-7; no firm D call. The TCR sequence derives from an adult in good health. This specimen consisted of peripheral blood, obtained on day 0 of AZD1222 vaccination. The CDR3 DNA reads as TGTGCCAGCAGCATCAGCTCCTACGAGCAGTACTTC. The encoded protein is CASSISSYEQYF.